This T cell receptor beta chain came from a study of shared clonotypes between healthy human individuals. CD8 cells classed as naive were CD45RO-negative and positively selected for CCR7, excluding terminally differentiated effector memory CD45RA+ cells. The CDR3 contains 11 residues. Germline V gene sequence: CDR1 MNHEY, CDR2 SVGAGI. The V and J ends lost 6 bases and 6 bases respectively, with 7 bases between them. Libraries were prepared by immunoSEQ multiplex PCR; TCRdb keeps only in-frame clonotypes and omits some of them. This table holds around 2,000,000 clones, approximately 95% found once. Sequenced input: naive CD8+ T cells sorted from blood. This chain joins TRBV6-5 and TRBJ2-3, with unresolved D. The TCR originated in a man between 18 and 35 years old in good health. The CDR3 DNA reads TGTGCCAGCAGGGCACCGGATACGCAGTATTTT. Its translation: CASRAPDTQYF.